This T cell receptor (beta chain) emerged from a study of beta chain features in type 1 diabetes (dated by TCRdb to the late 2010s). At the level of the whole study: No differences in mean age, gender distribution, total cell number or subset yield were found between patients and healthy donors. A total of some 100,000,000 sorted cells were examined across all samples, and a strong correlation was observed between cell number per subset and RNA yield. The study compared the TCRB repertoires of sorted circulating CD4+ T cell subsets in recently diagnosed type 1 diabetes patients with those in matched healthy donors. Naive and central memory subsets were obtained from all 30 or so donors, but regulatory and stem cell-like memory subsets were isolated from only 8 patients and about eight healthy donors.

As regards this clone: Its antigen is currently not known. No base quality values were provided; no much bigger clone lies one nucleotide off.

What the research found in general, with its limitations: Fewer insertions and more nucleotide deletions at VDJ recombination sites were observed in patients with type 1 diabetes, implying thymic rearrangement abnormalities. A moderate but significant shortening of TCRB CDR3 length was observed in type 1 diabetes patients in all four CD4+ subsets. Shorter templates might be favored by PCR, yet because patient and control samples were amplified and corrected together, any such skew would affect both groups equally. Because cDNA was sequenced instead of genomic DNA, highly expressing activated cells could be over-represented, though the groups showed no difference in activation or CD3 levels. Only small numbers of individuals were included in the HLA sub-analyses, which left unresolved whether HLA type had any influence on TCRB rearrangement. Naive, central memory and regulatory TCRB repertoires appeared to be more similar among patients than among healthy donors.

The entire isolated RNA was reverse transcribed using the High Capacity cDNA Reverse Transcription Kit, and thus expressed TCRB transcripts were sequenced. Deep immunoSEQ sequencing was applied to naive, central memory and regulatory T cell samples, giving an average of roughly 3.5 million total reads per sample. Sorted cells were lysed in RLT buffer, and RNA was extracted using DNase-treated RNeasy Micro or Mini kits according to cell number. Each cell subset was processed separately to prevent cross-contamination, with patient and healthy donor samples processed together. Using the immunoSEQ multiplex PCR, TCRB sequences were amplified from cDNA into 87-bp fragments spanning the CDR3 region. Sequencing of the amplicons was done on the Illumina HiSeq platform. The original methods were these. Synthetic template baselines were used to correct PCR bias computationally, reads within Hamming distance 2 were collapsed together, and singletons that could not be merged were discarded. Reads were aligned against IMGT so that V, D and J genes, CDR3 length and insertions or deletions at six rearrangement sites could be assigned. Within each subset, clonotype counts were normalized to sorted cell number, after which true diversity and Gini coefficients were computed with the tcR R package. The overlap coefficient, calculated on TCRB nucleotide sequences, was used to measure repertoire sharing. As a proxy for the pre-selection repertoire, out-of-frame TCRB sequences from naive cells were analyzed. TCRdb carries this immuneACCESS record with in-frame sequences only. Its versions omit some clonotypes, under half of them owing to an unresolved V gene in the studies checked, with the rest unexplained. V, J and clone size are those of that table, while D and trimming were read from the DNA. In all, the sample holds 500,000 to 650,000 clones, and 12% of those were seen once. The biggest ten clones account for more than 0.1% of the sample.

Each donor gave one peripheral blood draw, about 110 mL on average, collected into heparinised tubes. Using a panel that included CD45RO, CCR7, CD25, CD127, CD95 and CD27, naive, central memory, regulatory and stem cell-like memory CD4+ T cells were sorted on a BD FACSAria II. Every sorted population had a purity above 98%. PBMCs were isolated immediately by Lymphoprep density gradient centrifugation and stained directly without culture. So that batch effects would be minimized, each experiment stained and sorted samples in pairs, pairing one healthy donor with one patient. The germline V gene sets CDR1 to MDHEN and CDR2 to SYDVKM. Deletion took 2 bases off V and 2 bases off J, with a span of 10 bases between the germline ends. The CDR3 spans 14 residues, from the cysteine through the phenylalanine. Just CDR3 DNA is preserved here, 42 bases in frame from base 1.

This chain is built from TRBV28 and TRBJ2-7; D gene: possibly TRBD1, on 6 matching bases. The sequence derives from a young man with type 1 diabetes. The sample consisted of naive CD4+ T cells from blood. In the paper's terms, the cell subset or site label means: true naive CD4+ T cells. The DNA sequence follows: TGTGCCAGCAGTTTACCGGGACACACCTACGAGCAGTACTTC. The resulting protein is CASSLPGHTYEQYF.